This T cell receptor beta chain was found in a study of beta chain features in type 1 diabetes. All of the isolated RNA was reverse transcribed, so expressed TCRB transcripts were sequenced. Clones were sequenced by immunoSEQ multiplex PCR, and TCRdb holds only the in-frame ones, with some missing. Found here are a few hundred thousand clones, approximately 12% of them singletons; the top ten hold about 0.016%. With 6 bases clipped from V and 1 base from J, the junction kept 5 bases outside the gene matches. The germline CDR1 and CDR2 sequences are MNHNS and SASEGT. CDR3 length equals 15 residues. This clone occurred a few times. Its antigen is still unknown. Study results and limitations: Moderate yet significant TCRB CDR3 shortening was seen in Type 1 diabetes patients in all four CD4+ subsets.

The chain has TRBV6-1 and TRBJ2-2, with 7 nucleotides matching TRBD1. The TCR was taken from a woman under 30 with type 1 diabetes. Sequenced sample: naive CD4+ T cells from blood. The CDR3 reads CASRTRDRNTGELFF. In DNA form, the CDR3 reads TGTGCCAGCAGGACCCGGGACAGGAACACCGGGGAGCTGTTTTTT.